This T cell receptor beta chain was recovered during a study of OX40 agonist ivuxolimab in advanced cancers. Sequencing was performed with immunoSEQ multiplex PCR; in TCRdb, only in-frame clones are kept and a portion is missing. The sample carries tens of thousands of clones, around 85% recorded once. The CDR3 length is 14 residues. The germline V gene encodes CDR1 SGHKS and CDR2 YYEKEE (reference sequence). The V end was cut by 6 bases, the J end by 0 bases, with 12 bases between. Specimen: CD4+ or CD8+ T cells sorted from blood, collected in a trial of the OX40 agonist ivuxolimab. V and J are TRBV5-5 and TRBJ1-1; the D is unclear. The TCR originated in an adult with an advanced solid tumor such as melanoma, head and neck, liver or kidney cancer. In DNA form, the CDR3 reads TGTGCCAGCATTGACGAGCTCATGAACACTGAAGCTTTCTTT. Its protein product is CASIDELMNTEAFF.